This is a list of T cell receptor beta chains from one sample in a study of T cell responses to AZD1222 COVID-19 vaccine. Clones were sequenced by immunoSEQ multiplex PCR, and TCRdb holds only the in-frame ones, with some missing. This sample has about 140,000 clones, with 85% to 95% found just once. The specimen comprised peripheral blood, sampled after recovery from COVID-19. The receptor set was obtained from an adult who had recovered from COVID-19. CDR3s include the opening cysteine and the closing phenylalanine or tryptophan. Fields, in order: V gene, clone size, J gene, CDR3 protein. A row's size may be missing; if present it is once, few, many or a size class.

TRBV5-1	NA	TRBJ2-2	CASSFGDRGRTVGELFF
TRBV6-5	NA	TRBJ2-7	CASSWGQGVNEQYF
TRBV7-2	NA	TRBJ1-3	CASSKQSSGNTIYF
TRBV5-4	NA	TRBJ2-2	CASRKGTTNTGELFF
TRBV29-1	NA	TRBJ2-1	CSVPGLAGSVGANEQFF
TRBV19	NA	TRBJ2-7	CASSRLGGPYEQYF
TRBV28	NA	TRBJ2-1	CASSPARGTENNEQFF
TRBV5-3	NA	TRBJ2-7	CARSVTPGLKVTYEQYF
TRBV21-1	NA	TRBJ2-3	CASSKRQGRSGRCRKDTQYF
TRBV7-9	NA	TRBJ2-2	CASSLDTNTGELFF
TRBV5-1	NA	TRBJ2-7	CASSYRGGPLLSYEQYF
TRBV10-3	NA	TRBJ1-1	CAISESGEGLNTEAFF
TRBV4-3	NA	TRBJ2-1	CASSQETSGSSYNEQFF
TRBV28	NA	TRBJ1-2	CASSLGYSDGYTF
TRBV5-1	NA	TRBJ2-5	CASSSWQGNSETQYF
TRBV20-1	NA	TRBJ1-1	CSTKRVTEAFF
TRBV19	NA	TRBJ1-1	CASKKGGHTEAFF
TRBV19	once	TRBJ2-7	CASRGGYEQYF
TRBV28	NA	TRBJ2-7	CASSLHHRVPYEQYF
TRBV28	NA	TRBJ1-2	CASSYTGVNYGYTF
TRBV5-4	NA	TRBJ1-4	CASSRRTGATNEKLFF
TRBV28	NA	TRBJ2-7	CASSLTGRNDEQYF
TRBV7-2	NA	TRBJ1-4	CASSPRGTGSTNEKLFF
TRBV6-5	once	TRBJ2-7	CASSFRGLDEQYF
TRBV5-7	NA	TRBJ2-2	CASSLGPARTGELFF
TRBV18	once	TRBJ2-6	CASSPGHQGRSGANVLTF
TRBV27	NA	TRBJ2-1	CASSPSPGLAGGFSYNEQFF
TRBV6-5	NA	TRBJ2-7	CASSYSIPGAYYEQYF
TRBV5-1	NA	TRBJ2-3	CASSLVSSGRVGDTQYF
TRBV3-1/TRBV3-2	once	TRBJ2-7	CASSQDGSPSYEQYF
TRBV19	NA	TRBJ1-1	CASSTEGMNTEAFF
TRBV10-3	NA	TRBJ1-5	CAISESGHSSNQPQHF
TRBV19	once	TRBJ1-5	CASKGYVDLNQPQHF
TRBV2	NA	TRBJ1-4	CARSESRGEKLFF
TRBV10-1	NA	TRBJ2-7	CASIKRTYEQYF
TRBV29-1	NA	TRBJ2-1	CSVRLEGSEQFF
TRBV2	NA	TRBJ2-7	CASSEREYYEQYF
TRBV30	NA	TRBJ1-1	CAWSVSLEGQTEAFF
TRBV27	NA	TRBJ1-3	CASSSRVSSGNTIYF
TRBV19	NA	TRBJ1-4	CASSFDFGEKLFF
TRBV6-4	NA	TRBJ2-1	CASSDSEASGNEQFF
TRBV7-9	NA	TRBJ2-1	CASSPRWDSYNEQFF
TRBV19	NA	TRBJ2-3	CASSKGSGSTDTQYF
TRBV11-3	few	TRBJ2-2	CASSLSILLAGVNTGELFF
TRBV30	NA	TRBJ1-2	CAWSDSPTNYGYTF
TRBV28	few	TRBJ2-3	CATKEGVDTQYF
TRBV27	NA	TRBJ2-7	CASTTLNRQGSHEQYF
TRBV18	NA	TRBJ2-7	CASSPSLQGRDEQYF
TRBV9	NA	TRBJ1-2	CASSPSPGTGNSGYTF
TRBV27	NA	TRBJ2-2	CASSPLLIGELFF
TRBV9	NA	TRBJ2-7	CASSVEAGTRYEQYF
TRBV25-1	NA	TRBJ2-3	CASRPGSRESTDTQYF
TRBV19	few	TRBJ1-5	CASRSPGQGGEQPQHF
TRBV5-6	NA	TRBJ1-3	CASSLISTERNTIYF
TRBV3-1/TRBV3-2	NA	TRBJ2-3	CASSRAGGHTDTQYF
TRBV28	once	TRBJ2-7	CASSLGTGYEQYF